The rows below give T cell receptor beta chains drawn from one sample of a study of cytomegalovirus exposure and HLA in healthy donors. Using immunoSEQ multiplex PCR, the repertoire was profiled, and TCRdb retains in-frame clones only, with some absent. In the table there are 150,000 or so clones, roughly 84% of which are singletons. The sequenced sample consisted of PBMCs. The receptor source for this set is a human donor in good health. Both conserved end residues are part of each CDR3. Fields, in order: V gene, D gene, clone size, J gene, CDR3 protein, CDR3 DNA. The D gene is left open where the match is weak. Clone sizes are given selectively: once, few, many, or a class where the clone is expanded.

>TRBV5-1|TRBD1|.|TRBJ2-1
CASSLRQGAYNEQFF
TGCGCCAGCAGCTTGAGACAGGGGGCCTACAATGAGCAGTTCTTC
>TRBV14|.|.|TRBJ2-5
CASSQLLQETQYF
TGTGCCAGCAGCCAACTCCTTCAAGAGACCCAGTACTTC
>TRBV7-9|TRBD1|.|TRBJ2-2
CASSSDRGNGGELFF
TGTGCCAGCAGTTCTGACAGGGGGAACGGCGGGGAGCTGTTTTTT
>TRBV6-4|.|.|TRBJ1-2
CASSDSAGNYGYTF
TGTGCCAGCAGTGACTCGGCAGGGAACTATGGCTACACCTTC
>TRBV5-6|TRBD1|.|TRBJ1-2
CASSFSAGGGYGYTF
TGTGCCAGCAGCTTCAGCGCAGGGGGAGGATATGGCTACACCTTC
>TRBV18|.|.|TRBJ2-5
CASSPSGGETQYF
TGTGCCAGCTCACCATCAGGTGGGGAGACCCAGTACTTC
>TRBV11-2|.|.|TRBJ1-2
CASSPTANYGYTF
TGTGCCAGCAGTCCGACAGCCAACTATGGCTACACCTTC
>TRBV18|.|.|TRBJ1-1
CASSSSMGGTEAFF
TGTGCCAGCTCGTCGTCCATGGGGGGGACTGAAGCTTTCTTT
>TRBV9|TRBD2|.|TRBJ2-5
CASTRSGGARETQYF
TGTGCCAGCACGCGTAGCGGGGGGGCCAGAGAGACCCAGTACTTC
>TRBV6-1|.|.|TRBJ2-5
CASSEPARQETQYF
TGTGCCAGCAGTGAGCCGGCGAGGCAGGAGACCCAGTACTTC
>TRBV11-2|TRBD1|.|TRBJ1-2
CASSLERGQGCTF
TGTGCCAGCAGCTTAGAACGGGGACAGGGGTGCACCTTC
>TRBV7-9|TRBD1|.|TRBJ1-1
CASSFRQGMNTEAFF
TGTGCCAGCAGCTTCCGACAGGGGATGAACACTGAAGCTTTCTTT
>TRBV19|.|.|TRBJ1-2
CASSIGSDNYGYTF
TGTGCCAGTAGTATCGGCAGCGATAACTATGGCTACACCTTC
>TRBV27|.|.|TRBJ2-1
CASSLMRLDYNEQFF
TGTGCCAGCAGTTTAATGCGGTTGGACTACAATGAGCAGTTCTTC
>TRBV5-6|.|.|TRBJ1-2
CASDRTGNNYGYTF
TGTGCCAGCGATAGAACAGGGAATAACTATGGCTACACCTTC
>TRBV2|.|.|TRBJ1-4
CASRPIATNEKLFF
TGTGCCAGCAGGCCCATAGCAACTAATGAAAAACTGTTTTTT
>TRBV18|TRBD2|.|TRBJ2-2
CASSPRGVNTGELFF
TGTGCCAGCTCACCCCGGGGGGTGAACACCGGGGAGCTGTTTTTT
>TRBV5-6|.|few|TRBJ1-2
CASSPRRRGPDGYTF
TGTGCCAGCAGCCCACGGCGGAGGGGCCCTGATGGCTACACCTTC
>TRBV6-1|.|.|TRBJ2-2
CASSGGTAWGNTGELFF
TGTGCCAGCAGTGGTGGGACTGCCTGGGGGAACACCGGGGAGCTGTTTTTT
>TRBV28|.|once|TRBJ2-7
CASSLRGRDYEQYF
TGTGCCAGCAGTTTACGAGGCAGAGACTACGAGCAGTACTTC
>TRBV5-1|TRBD1|.|TRBJ2-7
CASSLGQGDEQYF
TGCGCCAGCAGCTTGGGGCAGGGGGACGAGCAGTACTTC
>TRBV30|.|.|TRBJ2-5
CAWSVRLVETQYF
TGTGCCTGGAGTGTAAGACTAGTAGAGACCCAGTACTTC
>TRBV15|.|.|TRBJ2-2
CATSSLATGELFF
TGTGCCACCAGCAGTCTAGCGACCGGGGAGCTGTTTTTT
>TRBV20-1|.|.|TRBJ2-1
CSAIFGNEQFF
TGCAGTGCTATCTTCGGCAATGAGCAGTTCTTC
>TRBV6-5|.|few|TRBJ1-4
CASSYTGANEKLFF
TGTGCCAGCAGCTACACGGGAGCTAATGAAAAACTGTTTTTT
>TRBV5-8|.|.|TRBJ1-1
CASSLRGRTEAFF
TGTGCCAGCAGCTTGAGGGGAAGAACTGAAGCTTTCTTT
>TRBV5-4|.|.|TRBJ2-1
CASSLGIQGHEQFF
TGTGCCAGCAGCTTGGGGATACAGGGACATGAGCAGTTCTTC
>TRBV6-5|.|.|TRBJ2-1
CASSQGNEQFF
TGTGCCAGTAGTCAGGGGAATGAGCAGTTCTTC
>TRBV18|TRBD1|once|TRBJ2-1
CASSPPHGTGIGEQFF
TGTGCCAGCTCACCACCGCACGGGACAGGGATTGGAGAGCAGTTCTTC